This T cell receptor beta chain was profiled in a study of blood T cell repertoires in COVID-19. Looking at the study overall: The United States, Italy and Spain provided the acute and convalescent COVID-19 samples. PBMCs, B-cell-depleted T cells, or T cells were the source of the cDNA or gDNA that made up the material.

Authors' analysis steps: Estimates of nucleated cell counts were drawn from the amplification of reference gene primers. The data were produced by immunoSEQ multiplex PCR, yet TCRdb's version contains in-frame clones alone and is incomplete. Clonal size and the V and J genes are those of that table, whereas D and trimming came from the DNA. The sample holds more than 110,000 clones; roughly 89% are singletons and the top ten take about 2.9%. V was clipped by 4 bases and J by 4 bases, with 9 bases between them. Germline CDR1 and CDR2: SGHRS and YFSETQ. CDR3 size: 13 residues. The chain links TRBV5-1 to TRBJ1-5; D is undetermined. Sequenced sample: peripheral blood. The receptor was isolated from a man aged 55 to 70 with active or convalescent COVID-19. CDR3 DNA: TGCGCCAGCAGCCTATCCTTTAATCAGCCCCAGCATTTT. Residues: CASSLSFNQPQHF.